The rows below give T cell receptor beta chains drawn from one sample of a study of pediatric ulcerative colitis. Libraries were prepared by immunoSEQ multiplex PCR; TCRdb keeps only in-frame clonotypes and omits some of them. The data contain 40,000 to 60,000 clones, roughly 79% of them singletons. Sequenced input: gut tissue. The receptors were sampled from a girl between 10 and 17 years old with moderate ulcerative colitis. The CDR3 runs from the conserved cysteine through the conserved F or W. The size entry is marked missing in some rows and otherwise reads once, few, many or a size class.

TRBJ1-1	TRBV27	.	CASSSKPYTEAFF
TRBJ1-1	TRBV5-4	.	CASSLWVNTEAFF
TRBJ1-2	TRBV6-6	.	CASSASGTANGYTF
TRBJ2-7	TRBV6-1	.	CASSVILAGAGPYEQYF
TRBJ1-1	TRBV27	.	CASSSAYADTEAFF
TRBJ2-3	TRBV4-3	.	CASSQERGGADTQYF
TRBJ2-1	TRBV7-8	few	CASRRAPASYNEQFF
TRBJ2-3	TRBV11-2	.	CASSPVRGGGADTQYF
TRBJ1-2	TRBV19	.	CASSSPFGGTYGYTF
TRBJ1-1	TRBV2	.	CASSEARGWVTEAFF
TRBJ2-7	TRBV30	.	CAWKLAGGTSDEQYF
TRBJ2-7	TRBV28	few	CASSLLGHPYEQYF
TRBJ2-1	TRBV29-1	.	CSVEGRVYEQFF
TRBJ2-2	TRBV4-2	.	CASSRQGLTGELFF
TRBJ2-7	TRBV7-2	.	CASSLKGLPEYF
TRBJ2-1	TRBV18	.	CASSHGTGTYNEQFF
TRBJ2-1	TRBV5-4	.	CASSLSREAEQFF
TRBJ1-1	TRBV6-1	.	CASGPGANFEAFF
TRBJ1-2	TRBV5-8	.	CASSFRGFRSGYTF
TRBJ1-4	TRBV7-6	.	CASSLSTGGGNEKLFF
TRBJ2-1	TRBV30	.	CAWSRSQGPYNEQFF
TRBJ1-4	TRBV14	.	CASSHPTGTNEKLFF
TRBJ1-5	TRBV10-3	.	CAISEWDRQHNQPQHF
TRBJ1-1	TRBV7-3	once	CASRPPSGGTEAFF
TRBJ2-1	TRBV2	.	CASSGVPGLAGASSYNEQFF
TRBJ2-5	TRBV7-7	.	CASSLAKSDRETQYF
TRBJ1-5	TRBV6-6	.	CASSSPGVQPQHF
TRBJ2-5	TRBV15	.	CATSSNRETQYF
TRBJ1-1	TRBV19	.	CASSTRVMNTEAFF
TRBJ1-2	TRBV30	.	CAWSMGNYGYTF
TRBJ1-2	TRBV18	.	CASSPSGRGNSNYGYTF
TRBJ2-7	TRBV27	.	CASSWTGTGVDEQYF
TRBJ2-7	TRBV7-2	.	CASSPQSGYEQYF
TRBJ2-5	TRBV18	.	CASSPPISGETQYF
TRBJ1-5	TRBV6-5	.	CASSYRGQGDQPQHF
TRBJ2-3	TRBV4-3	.	CASSRQAGGVTDTQYF
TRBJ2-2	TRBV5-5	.	CASIPSPAGVGTGELFF
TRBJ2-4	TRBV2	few	CASILNRDMGYF
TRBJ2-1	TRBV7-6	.	CASSSGGGNSIYNEQFF
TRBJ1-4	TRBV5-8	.	CASIGYDRRKLFF
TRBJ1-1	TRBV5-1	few	CASSWDRNTEAFF
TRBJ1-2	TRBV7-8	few	CASLGFSGYTF
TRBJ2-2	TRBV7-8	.	CASSIEGLTGELFF
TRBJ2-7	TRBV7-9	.	CASGGQGNSYEQYF
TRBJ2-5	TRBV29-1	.	CSGAITSGDAQETQYF
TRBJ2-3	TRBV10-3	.	CAISGATDTQYF
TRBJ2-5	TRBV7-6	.	CASRAKETQYF
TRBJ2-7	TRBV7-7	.	CAGSPGQGASNEQYF
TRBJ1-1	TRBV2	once	CASSGIIRTEAFF
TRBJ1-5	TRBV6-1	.	CASRPFRTTVQPQHF
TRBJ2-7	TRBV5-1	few	CASSQRGGDEQYF
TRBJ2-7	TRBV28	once	CASSHQYEQYF
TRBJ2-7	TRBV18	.	CASSPGTAWEQYF
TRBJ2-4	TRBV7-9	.	CASSITGGLNIQYF